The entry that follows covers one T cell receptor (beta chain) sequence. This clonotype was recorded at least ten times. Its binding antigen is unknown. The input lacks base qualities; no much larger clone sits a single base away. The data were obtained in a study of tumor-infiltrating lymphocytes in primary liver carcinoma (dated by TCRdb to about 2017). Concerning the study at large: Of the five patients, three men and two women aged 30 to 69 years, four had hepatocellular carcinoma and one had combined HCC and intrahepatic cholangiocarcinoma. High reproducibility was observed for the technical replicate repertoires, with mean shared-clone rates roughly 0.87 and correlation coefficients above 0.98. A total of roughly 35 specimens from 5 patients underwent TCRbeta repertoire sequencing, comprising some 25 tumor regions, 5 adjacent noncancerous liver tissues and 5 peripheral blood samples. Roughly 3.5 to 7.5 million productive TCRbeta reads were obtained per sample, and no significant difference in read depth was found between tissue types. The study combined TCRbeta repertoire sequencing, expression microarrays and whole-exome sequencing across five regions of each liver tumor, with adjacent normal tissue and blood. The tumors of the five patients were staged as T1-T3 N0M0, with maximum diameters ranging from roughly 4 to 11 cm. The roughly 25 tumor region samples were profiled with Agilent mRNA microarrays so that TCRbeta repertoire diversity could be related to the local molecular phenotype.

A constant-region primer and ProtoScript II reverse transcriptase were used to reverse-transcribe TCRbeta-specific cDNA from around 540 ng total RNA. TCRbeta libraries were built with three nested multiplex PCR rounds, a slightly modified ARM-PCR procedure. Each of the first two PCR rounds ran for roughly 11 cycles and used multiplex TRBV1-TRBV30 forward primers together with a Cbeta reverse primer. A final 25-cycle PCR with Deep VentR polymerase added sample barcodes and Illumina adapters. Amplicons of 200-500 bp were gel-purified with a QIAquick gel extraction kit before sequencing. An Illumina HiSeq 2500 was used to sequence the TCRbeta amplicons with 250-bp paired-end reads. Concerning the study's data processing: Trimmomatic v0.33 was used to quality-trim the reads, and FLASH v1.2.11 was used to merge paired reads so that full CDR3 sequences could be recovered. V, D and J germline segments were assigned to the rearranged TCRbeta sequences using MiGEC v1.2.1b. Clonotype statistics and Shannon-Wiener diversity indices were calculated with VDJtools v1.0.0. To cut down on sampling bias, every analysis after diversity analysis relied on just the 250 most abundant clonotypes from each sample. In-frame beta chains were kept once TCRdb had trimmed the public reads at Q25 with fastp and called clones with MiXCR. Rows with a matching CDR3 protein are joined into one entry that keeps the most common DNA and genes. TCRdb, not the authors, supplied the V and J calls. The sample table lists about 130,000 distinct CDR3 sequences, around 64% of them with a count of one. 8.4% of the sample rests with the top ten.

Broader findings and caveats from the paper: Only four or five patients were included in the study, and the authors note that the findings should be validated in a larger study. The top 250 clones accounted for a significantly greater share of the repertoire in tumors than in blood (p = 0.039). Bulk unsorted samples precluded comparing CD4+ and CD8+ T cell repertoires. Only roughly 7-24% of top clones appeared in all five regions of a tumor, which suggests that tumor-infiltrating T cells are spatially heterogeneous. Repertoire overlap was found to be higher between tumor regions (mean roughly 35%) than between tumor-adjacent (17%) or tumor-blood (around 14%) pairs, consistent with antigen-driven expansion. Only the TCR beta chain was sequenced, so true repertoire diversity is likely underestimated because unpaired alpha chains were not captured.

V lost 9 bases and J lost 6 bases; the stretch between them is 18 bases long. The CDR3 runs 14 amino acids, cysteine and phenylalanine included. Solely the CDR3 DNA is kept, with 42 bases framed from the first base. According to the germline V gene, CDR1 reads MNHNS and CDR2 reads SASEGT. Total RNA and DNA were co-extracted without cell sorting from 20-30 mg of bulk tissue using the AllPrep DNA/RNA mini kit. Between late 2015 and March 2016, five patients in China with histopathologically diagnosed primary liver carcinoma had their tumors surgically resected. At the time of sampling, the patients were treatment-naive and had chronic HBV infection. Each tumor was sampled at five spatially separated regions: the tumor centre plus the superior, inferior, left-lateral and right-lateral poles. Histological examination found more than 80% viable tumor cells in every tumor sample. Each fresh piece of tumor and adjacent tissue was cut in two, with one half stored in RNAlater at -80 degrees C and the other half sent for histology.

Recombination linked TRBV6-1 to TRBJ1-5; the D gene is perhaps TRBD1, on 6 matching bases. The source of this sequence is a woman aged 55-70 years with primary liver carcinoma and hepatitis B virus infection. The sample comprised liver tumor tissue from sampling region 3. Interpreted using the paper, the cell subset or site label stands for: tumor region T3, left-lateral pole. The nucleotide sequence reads TGTGCCAGTTGGGGGCAGGGACCGGGTCAGCCCCAGCATTTT. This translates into CASWGQGPGQPQHF.